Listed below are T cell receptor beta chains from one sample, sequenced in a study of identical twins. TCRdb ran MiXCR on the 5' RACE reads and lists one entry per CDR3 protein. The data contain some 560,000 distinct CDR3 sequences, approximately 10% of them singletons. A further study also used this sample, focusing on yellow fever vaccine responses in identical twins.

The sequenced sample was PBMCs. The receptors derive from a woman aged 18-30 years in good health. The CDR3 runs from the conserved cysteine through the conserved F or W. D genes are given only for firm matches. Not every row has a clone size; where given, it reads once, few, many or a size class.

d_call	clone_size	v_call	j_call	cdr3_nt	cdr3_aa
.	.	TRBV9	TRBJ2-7	TGTGCCAGCAGCGTAGCGGGAGAACCCTACGAGCAGTACTTC	CASSVAGEPYEQYF
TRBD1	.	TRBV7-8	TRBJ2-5	TGTGCCAGCAGCTTAGCGAGGACAGGGGAAGAGACCCAGTACTTC	CASSLARTGEETQYF
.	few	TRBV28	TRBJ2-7	TGTGCCAGCAGTTTTGGGTTTACCTACGAGCAGTACTTC	CASSFGFTYEQYF
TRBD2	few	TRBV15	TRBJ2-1	TGTGCCACCAGCAGAGTTTTGGGGGGGACCTACAATGAGCAGTTCTTC	CATSRVLGGTYNEQFF
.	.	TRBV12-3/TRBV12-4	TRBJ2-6	TGTGCCAGCAGTTTCAGTTTCGGAATCTCTGGGGCCAACGTCCTGACTTTC	CASSFSFGISGANVLTF
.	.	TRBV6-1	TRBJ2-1	TGTGCCAGCCGCGCCGGAGGACCACTGAATGAGCAGTTCTTC	CASRAGGPLNEQFF
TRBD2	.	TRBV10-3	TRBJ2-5	TGTGCCATCAGTGACCCTCTGACTAGCGACCAAGAGACCCAGTACTTC	CAISDPLTSDQETQYF
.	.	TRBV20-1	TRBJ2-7	TGCAGTGCTAGGCGTACAGGGAACGAGCAGTACTTC	CSARRTGNEQYF
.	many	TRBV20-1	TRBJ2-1	TGCAGTGCTACTGGCTTAGTGGAGCAGTTCTTC	CSATGLVEQFF
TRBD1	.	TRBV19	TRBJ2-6	TGTGCCAGTAGTACAACCGGGACAGGAGGCGTCCTGACTTTC	CASSTTGTGGVLTF
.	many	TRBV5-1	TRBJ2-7	TGCGCCAGCAGTGACAGCCCTTCCTACGAGCAGTACTTC	CASSDSPSYEQYF
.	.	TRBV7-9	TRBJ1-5	TGTGCCAGCAGCTTAGCAGTTTCCAATCAGCCCCAGCATTTT	CASSLAVSNQPQHF
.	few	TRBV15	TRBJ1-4	TGTGCCACCAGCAGATCGGGGACGGCCCATGGAGAAAAACTGTTTTTT	CATSRSGTAHGEKLFF
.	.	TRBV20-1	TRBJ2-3	TGCAGTGCTATATATTCAGGGGCGGATACGCAGTATTTT	CSAIYSGADTQYF
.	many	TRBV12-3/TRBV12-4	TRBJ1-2	TGTGCCAGCAGTTCGACCCCGACCTATGGCTACACCTTC	CASSSTPTYGYTF
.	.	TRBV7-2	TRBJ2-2	TGTGCCAGCAGCTTTGGGGATCGGAACACCGGGGAGCTGTTTTTT	CASSFGDRNTGELFF
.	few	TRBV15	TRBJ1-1	TGTGCCACCAGCAGAGTAAGGTCTTACCAAGTAGCAGCTTTCTTT	CATSRVRSYQVAAFF
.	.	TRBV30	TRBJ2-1	TGTGCCTGGACCCGAAGCGGGAATGAGCAGTTCTTC	CAWTRSGNEQFF
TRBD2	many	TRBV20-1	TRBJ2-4	TGCAGTGCTCGGGGGGGACCAAACATTCAGTACTTC	CSARGGPNIQYF
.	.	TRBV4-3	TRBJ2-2	TGCGCCAGCAGCCAATCCGGGGGTGGGGACACCGGGGAGCTGTTTTTT	CASSQSGGGDTGELFF
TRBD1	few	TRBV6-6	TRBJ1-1	TGTGCCAGCAGTGAGAGGACAGGGGCTGAAGCTTTCTTT	CASSERTGAEAFF
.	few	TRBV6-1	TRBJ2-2	TGTGCCAGCAGTAGGCCCCCTGGGACTCCCGACACCGGGGAGCTGTTTTTT	CASSRPPGTPDTGELFF
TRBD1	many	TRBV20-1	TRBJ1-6	TGCAGTGCAGCCCGGACAGGGGGTCTTTCACCCCTCCACTTT	CSAARTGGLSPLHF
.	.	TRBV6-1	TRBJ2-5	TGTGCCAGCAGCTCCGCAGGGGGGACAGAGACCCAGTACTTC	CASSSAGGTETQYF
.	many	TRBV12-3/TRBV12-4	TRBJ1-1	TGTGCCAGCAGTTCCCGGGACCGATTGTGGGCTTTCTTT	CASSSRDRLWAFF
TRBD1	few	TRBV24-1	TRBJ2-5	TGTGCCACCAGTGATTTTAAGGGGACAGGGGCCCAGTACTTC	CATSDFKGTGAQYF
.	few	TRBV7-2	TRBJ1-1	TGTGCCAGCAGCTTAGCTGGGGCCTGGAACACTGAAGCTTTCTTT	CASSLAGAWNTEAFF
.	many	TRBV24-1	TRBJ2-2	TGTGCCACCAGTGATAACAGGGAGGCCGGGGAGCTGTTTTTT	CATSDNREAGELFF
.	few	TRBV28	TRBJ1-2	TGTGCCAGCAGTTTCAGGGACACCTATGGCTACACCTTC	CASSFRDTYGYTF
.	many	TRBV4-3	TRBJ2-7	TGCGCCAGCAGCCAAGCGGTGTCGGCCTCCTACTACGAGCAGTACTTC	CASSQAVSASYYEQYF
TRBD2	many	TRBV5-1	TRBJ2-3	TGCGCCAGCAGCTTGGAAGGGCCAGCGGGACCTTCGCCTACAGATACGCAGTATTTT	CASSLEGPAGPSPTDTQYF
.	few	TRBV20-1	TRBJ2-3	TGCAGTGCTAGAGATACAGTTTGGAAGGGGCAATTAGATACGCAGTATTTT	CSARDTVWKGQLDTQYF
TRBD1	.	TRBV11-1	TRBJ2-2	TGTGCCAGCAGCTTGTGGGACAGGGGACTAACTCGAGCGAACACCGGGGAGCTGTTTTTT	CASSLWDRGLTRANTGELFF
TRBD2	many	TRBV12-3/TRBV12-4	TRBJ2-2	TGTGCCAGCAGTTTAGGGGGGGGTACCGGGGAGCTGTTTTTT	CASSLGGGTGELFF
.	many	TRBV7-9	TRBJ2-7	TGTGCCAGCAGTAGTAAGCTAGCCGGGTACGAGCAGTACTTC	CASSSKLAGYEQYF
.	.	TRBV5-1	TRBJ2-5	TGCGCCAGCAGCCGACTAGGGCTATCCCAGACCCAGTACTTC	CASSRLGLSQTQYF
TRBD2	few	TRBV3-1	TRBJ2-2	TGTGCCAGCAGCCGCTTTAGCGGGAGTGTGGGCGGGGAGCTGTTTTTT	CASSRFSGSVGGELFF
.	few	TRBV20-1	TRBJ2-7	TGCAGTGCAGGGGGGGGTCAGTACGAGCAGTACTTC	CSAGGGQYEQYF
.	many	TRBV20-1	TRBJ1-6	TGCAGTGCTAGCAGCTCCTATAATTCACCCCTCCACTTT	CSASSSYNSPLHF
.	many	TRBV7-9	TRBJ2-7	TGTGCCAGCAGCTTAGAGTCCTACGAGCAGTACTTC	CASSLESYEQYF
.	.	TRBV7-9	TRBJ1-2	TGTGCCAGCAGCTTAGACGCAGGCTATGGCTACACCTTC	CASSLDAGYGYTF
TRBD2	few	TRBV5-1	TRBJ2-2	TGCGCCAGCAGACGGAGCCTAGCGGGAGTCCGAACCGGGGAGCTGTTTTTT	CASRRSLAGVRTGELFF
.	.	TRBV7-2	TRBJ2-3	TGTGCCAGCAGCTTAGCCTGGGACATCTCCCCGCAGTATTTT	CASSLAWDISPQYF
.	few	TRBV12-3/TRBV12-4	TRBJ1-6	TGTGCCAGCAGTTTAGGTGGTGTCCCCCTCCACTTT	CASSLGGVPLHF
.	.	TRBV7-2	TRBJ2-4	TGTGCCAGCAGCTTTAGTGCAGGGAGTGGGGGCAAAAACATTCAGTACTTC	CASSFSAGSGGKNIQYF
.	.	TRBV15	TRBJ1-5	TGTGCCACCAGCATGGAGATTAGCAATCAGCCCCAGCATTTT	CATSMEISNQPQHF
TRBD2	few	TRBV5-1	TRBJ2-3	TGCGCCAGCAGCTTGAGCCTAGCGGGGGGAGCAACAGATACGCAGTATTTT	CASSLSLAGGATDTQYF
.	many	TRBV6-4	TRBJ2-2	TGTGCCAGCACAAACACCGGGGAGCTGTTTTTT	CASTNTGELFF